One T cell receptor (beta chain) is described in this entry. The data were obtained in a study of blood T cell repertoires in COVID-19. Across the study: Samples of COVID-19 (acute and convalescent) were obtained from the United States, Italy and Spain. PBMCs, B-cell-depleted T cells, or T cells provided the cDNA or gDNA that made up the material.

In the original processing: By means of reference gene primer amplification, nucleated cell counts were estimated. Only in-frame clones appear in the TCRdb table, and some are missing; sequencing was by immunoSEQ multiplex PCR. Clone size and V and J calls were adopted from that table, with D and trimming inferred from the DNA. The sample lists under 150,000 clones; about 85% were seen once. This CDR3 is 15 amino acids long. J lost 4 bases, V lost 7 bases, and 8 bases had no gene match. Germline CDR1 and CDR2: SGHRS and YFSETQ. The chain carries TRBV5-1 and TRBJ2-1; 10 nucleotides match TRBD2. What was sequenced was peripheral blood. This TCR was recovered from a man between 65 and 85 years old with acute or convalescent COVID-19. The CDR3 region is CASGSSGGNYNEQFF. DNA for the CDR3: TGCGCCAGCGGATCTAGCGGGGGCAATTACAATGAGCAGTTCTTC.